Following are 28 T cell receptor beta chains from one sample sequenced in a study of PD-L1 blockade in urothelial cancer. Clones were sequenced by immunoSEQ multiplex PCR, and TCRdb holds only the in-frame ones, with some missing. The table records more than 30,000 clones, 65% to 85% of them present only once. This specimen was PBMCs, taken around atezolizumab (anti-PD-L1) treatment. These receptor sequences come from a man aged 60-69 years with urothelial cancer.

The chain links TRBV6-1 to TRBJ1-1; 8 nucleotides agree with TRBD1. J lost 5 bases, V lost 6 bases, and 8 bases had no gene match. The CDR3 is 14 residues long. Germline V gene data show CDR1 as MNHNS and CDR2 as SASEGT. The CDR3 sequence is CASSGQGARTEAFF. The CDR3 bases are TGTGCCAGCAGCGGCCAGGGGGCGCGGACTGAAGCTTTCTTT.

This clone was counted between two and nine times. The chain employs TRBV30 and TRBJ2-5, with 9 bases aligning to TRBD1. Germline CDR1 and CDR2: GTSNPN and SVGIG (reference sequence). There are 14 residues in the CDR3. Trimming at V came to 4 bases and at J to 5 bases, leaving 8 bases not matched to a gene. CDR3 residues: CAWNRQGVGETQYF. CDR3 nucleotide sequence: TGTGCCTGGAACCGACAGGGGGTAGGCGAGACCCAGTACTTC.

The chain carries TRBV15 and TRBJ1-1, with 9 positions matching TRBD1. The junction had 6 bases not matched to a gene; V was cut back by 3 bases and J by 4 bases. This CDR3 is built from 15 residues. CDR1 and CDR2 from the germline V gene are LNHNV and YYDKDF (reference sequence). CDR3 residues: CATSRVTGGFTEAFF. The CDR3 DNA follows: TGTGCCACCAGCAGGGTGACAGGGGGGTTCACTGAAGCTTTCTTT. The whole variable domain, remainder taken from reference TRBV15 and TRBJ1-1, is DAMVIQNPRYQVTQFGKPVTLSCSQTLNHNVMYWYQQKSSQAPKLLFHYYDKDFNNEADTPDNFQSRRPNTSFCFLDIRSPGLGDTAMYLCATSRVTGGFTEAFFGQGTRLTVV.

The chain uses TRBV7-9 and TRBJ1-4; tentatively, D is TRBD1 (5 bases). The V end lost 1 base, the J end lost 8 bases, and 8 bases lay between the germline ends. Germline V gives CDR1 SEHNR, CDR2 FQNEAQ (reference sequence). This CDR3 comprises 13 residues. The CDR3 region is CASSLGAGEKLFF. CDR3 DNA: TGTGCCAGCAGCTTAGGGGCAGGGGAAAAACTGTTTTTT.

The chain employs TRBV28 and TRBJ2-1; TRBD2 aligns across 16 bases. This CDR3 has 21 amino acids. Germline loops: CDR1 MDHEN, CDR2 SYDVKM. J was trimmed by 2 bases and V by 6 bases; bases with no gene match: 16. CDR3: CASRPALGTSGGARPYNEQFF. CDR3 in DNA: TGTGCCAGCAGGCCCGCCCTCGGGACTAGCGGGGGGGCCCGGCCCTACAATGAGCAGTTCTTC.

This chain joins TRBV28 and TRBJ2-5; 8 bases line up with TRBD2. Germline CDR1 MDHEN, CDR2 SYDVKM. This CDR3 spans 13 amino acids. Trimming at V came to 7 bases and at J to 2 bases, leaving 3 bases not matched to a gene. Here the CDR3 reads CASMSGGQETQYF. The CDR3 region has the DNA TGTGCCAGCATGAGCGGGGGTCAAGAGACCCAGTACTTC. Looking up the rest from reference TRBV28 and TRBJ2-5 gives the full variable domain: DVKVTQSSRYLVKRTGEKVFLECVQDMDHENMFWYRQDPGLGLRLIYFSYDVKMKEKGDIPEGYSVSREKKERFSLILESASTNQTSMYLCASMSGGQETQYFGPGTRLLVL.

The chain uses TRBV19 and TRBJ2-4, with TRBD2 identical over 11 bases. J lost 7 bases, V lost 9 bases, and 5 bases had no gene match. The CDR3 runs 13 residues. The germline V gene encodes CDR1 LNHDA and CDR2 SQIVND (reference sequence). DNA of the CDR3: TGTGCCAGCCTACTAGCGGGAGAGAACATTCAGTACTTC. This encodes CASLLAGENIQYF.

The J gene is TRBJ2-1, the V gene TRBV9; 7 positions match TRBD1. This CDR3 contains 14 residues. Germline CDR1 SGDLS, CDR2 YYNGEE. V dropped 0 bases and J dropped 10; count of bases not matched to a gene: 7. CDR3 region: CASSVATGVGEQFF. The CDR3, as DNA: TGTGCCAGCAGCGTAGCTACAGGGGTAGGGGAGCAGTTCTTC.

The chain carries TRBV29-1 and TRBJ2-5; D uncertain. Germline CDR1 reads SQVTM; CDR2 reads ANQGSEA. This CDR3 is built from 12 residues. V lost 4 bases and J lost 4, with 10 bases in between. In DNA form, the CDR3 reads TGCAGCGTTGCATCAAATTTAGAGACCCAGTACTTC. Amino acid sequence: CSVASNLETQYF.

This clone was seen only once. The rearrangement joins TRBV28 to TRBJ2-1; 11 bases line up with TRBD2. Per the germline V gene, CDR1 is MDHEN and CDR2 is SYDVKM. V lost 6 bases and J lost 4; bases outside the gene matches: 8. The CDR3 covers 16 residues. CDR3 sequence (DNA): TGTGCCAGCAGCTTGGGGACTAGCGGATTTTACAATGAGCAGTTCTTC. Translating gives CASSLGTSGFYNEQFF.

This clone was recorded once. J is TRBJ1-4 and V is TRBV7-8, with 9 bases matching TRBD1. From germline, CDR1 is SGHVS and CDR2 FQNEAQ. The CDR3 runs to 15 residues. After removal of 5 bases from V and 5 bases from J, the junction contained 6 bases not matched to a gene. CDR3 amino acids: CASSAGDRENEKLFF. The CDR3 nucleotides read TGTGCCAGCAGCGCTGGGGACAGGGAGAATGAAAAACTGTTTTTT.

The chain carries TRBV7-8 and TRBJ2-1, with 12 nucleotides matching TRBD2. The CDR3 length is 16 residues. The ends lost 5 bases at V and 6 bases at J; junction bases unmatched: 8. CDR1 is SGHVS, CDR2 FQNEAQ, per germline. Here the CDR3 DNA reads TGTGCCAGCAGCGCCCCTAGCGGGGGGGCCACCAATGAGCAGTTCTTC. Translation gives CASSAPSGGATNEQFF.

The chain links TRBV5-1 to TRBJ2-3, with TRBD2 matching 11 bases. With 3 bases clipped from V and 4 bases from J, the junction kept 4 bases outside the gene matches. Per germline, CDR1 SGHRS and CDR2 YFSETQ. This CDR3 comprises 15 residues. The CDR3 DNA sequence: TGCGCCAGCAGCTACACTAGCGGGAGTTCAGATACGCAGTATTTT. The encoded protein is CASSYTSGSSDTQYF.

The chain recombines TRBV2 with TRBJ2-7; 9 bases agree with TRBD1. CDR1 and CDR2 from the germline V gene are SNHLY and FYNNEI. This CDR3 region has 15 residues. V gave up 7 bases and J gave up 4 bases; unmatched junction bases: 11. The chain's CDR3 is CASKGSGTGNYEQYF. CDR3 in DNA: TGTGCCAGCAAGGGATCCGGGACAGGGAATTACGAGCAGTACTTC.

The rearrangement joins TRBV6-1 to TRBJ2-7, with 7 bases matching TRBD2. The CDR3 extends over 13 amino acids. V lost 6 bases to trimming and J lost 1 base; unmatched junction nucleotides: 3. Germline V CDR1 and CDR2: MNHNS, SASEGT. CDR3 in amino acids: CASRTSLSYEQYF. CDR3 DNA: TGTGCCAGCAGGACTAGCCTTTCCTACGAGCAGTACTTC.

A few counts support this clone. The rearrangement links TRBV5-1 to TRBJ2-7, with 7 bases lining up with TRBD2. Germline values: CDR1 SGHRS, CDR2 YFSETQ. The CDR3 is 13 amino acids. V lost 1 base and J lost 3; bases outside the gene matches: 1. In DNA form, the CDR3 reads TGCGCCAGCAGCTTGTCGGGAGGCTACGAGCAGTACTTC. Encoded protein: CASSLSGGYEQYF.

The chain uses TRBV28 and TRBJ2-3; 7 nucleotides agree with TRBD2. The CDR3 is 18 amino acids. Germline V gene sequence: CDR1 MDHEN, CDR2 SYDVKM. The J segment lost 0 bases and the V segment lost 1 base, leaving 10 bases of the junction unmatched. The CDR3 DNA reads as TGTGCCAGCAGTTTATTGGGGGGGGGACGCCTTAGCACAGATACGCAGTATTTT. This codes for CASSLLGGGRLSTDTQYF. The full variable domain, with the rest looked up from reference TRBV28 and TRBJ2-3, is DVKVTQSSRYLVKRTGEKVFLECVQDMDHENMFWYRQDPGLGLRLIYFSYDVKMKEKGDIPEGYSVSREKKERFSLILESASTNQTSMYLCASSLLGGGRLSTDTQYFGPGTRLTVL.

The DNA of the CDR3 is TGTGCCAGCAGCTTTTTGGGGGCCGAACAGCCCCAGCATTTT. This sequence encodes CASSFLGAEQPQHF. V gene TRBV7-2 combines with J gene TRBJ1-5, with a weak D call TRBD1 (6 bases). Germline values: CDR1 SGHTA, CDR2 FQGNSA. V was pared by 3 bases and J by 7 bases, with 13 bases between. The CDR3 length is 14 residues.

This chain joins TRBV19 and TRBJ1-2; 8 nucleotides agree with TRBD1. The CDR3 length is 13 residues. With V trimmed by 5 bases and J by 8 bases, 7 bases remained unmatched. Germline V CDR1 and CDR2: LNHDA, SQIVND (reference sequence). Written as DNA, the CDR3 is TGTGCCAGTAGTTGGCAGGGGGCAAGCGGCTACACCTTC. It translates to CASSWQGASGYTF.

Here the CDR3 reads CAWNYVGNTQYF. The CDR3 region has the DNA TGTGCCTGGAACTACGTCGGGAATACGCAGTATTTT. The J gene is TRBJ2-3, the V gene TRBV30, with D tentatively TRBD2 (5 bases). With 4 bases removed from V and 7 bases from J, the gap between germline ends came to 12 bases. From germline, CDR1 is GTSNPN and CDR2 SVGIG (reference sequence). The CDR3 spans 12 residues.

This clone has a count of ten or more. This chain uses TRBV6-1 with TRBJ1-3; D is undetermined. V was shortened by 6 bases and J by 1 base, with 7 bases between the two germline ends. CDR1 MNHNS and CDR2 SASEGT come from the germline V gene. CDR3 length: 13 residues. The CDR3 sequence is CASSGVSGNTIYF. The DNA for the CDR3 is TGTGCCAGCAGCGGGGTGTCTGGAAACACCATATATTTT.

This chain links TRBV6-1 with TRBJ1-3; the D gene is possibly TRBD1 (5 bases). V was pared by 1 base and J by 0 bases, with 7 bases between. This CDR3 has 15 residues. Looked up from germline, CDR1 is MNHNS and CDR2 is SASEGT. The CDR3 DNA reads as TGTGCCAGCAGTGAAGACAGGTTCTCTGGAAACACCATATATTTT. It codes for CASSEDRFSGNTIYF.

This chain connects TRBV2 to TRBJ2-3; TRBD2 aligns across 7 bases. The germline CDR1 and CDR2 sequences are SNHLY and FYNNEI. The CDR3 is made up of 15 amino acids. Losses at the gene ends were 3 bases for V and 5 bases for J; bases not matched to a gene: 8. The CDR3 DNA reads TGTGCCAGCAGTGATGGGCTAGCGGTAGGAGATACGCAGTATTTT. As protein: CASSDGLAVGDTQYF.

The rearrangement joins TRBV5-1 to TRBJ1-5; 8 bases match TRBD1. Germline loops: CDR1 SGHRS, CDR2 YFSETQ. V was pared by 0 bases and J by 5 bases, with 4 bases of the junction left unmatched. This CDR3 is 15 amino acids long. Written as DNA, the CDR3 is TGCGCCAGCAGCTTGGACGGACAGGGACATCAGCCCCAGCATTTT. Its protein product is CASSLDGQGHQPQHF.

This rearrangement joins TRBV6-1 to TRBJ1-5; D might be TRBD1 (6 bases). V gave up 6 bases and J gave up 3 bases, with 12 bases separating them. The CDR3 is made up of 14 amino acids. In germline, CDR1 is MNHNS, CDR2 SASEGT. The CDR3 protein is CASRAAGDNQPQHF. The CDR3 region has the DNA TGTGCCAGCAGGGCGGCAGGGGACAATCAGCCCCAGCATTTT.

This clone has only one observation. Relative to the germline gene, one junction end is altered; a read error may explain this. The chain has TRBV28 and TRBJ1-4; perhaps TRBD1 as D (6 bases). The V gene's germline CDR1 is MDHEN and CDR2 SYDVKM. The CDR3 length is 14 residues. CDR3 nucleotides: TGTGCCAGCAGTATACAGGGTTTGAATGGAAAACTGTTTTTT. This codes for CASSIQGLNGKLFF.

The chain employs TRBV10-3 and TRBJ1-4; 7 bases agree with TRBD1. V gave up 5 bases and J gave up 7 bases; unmatched junction bases: 7. The CDR3 spans 14 residues. The V gene's germline CDR1 is ENHRY and CDR2 SYGVKD. DNA of the CDR3: TGTGCCATCAGTAGACAGGGTGGGGCTGAAAAACTGTTTTTT. It encodes CAISRQGGAEKLFF.

This clone was recorded only once. The V call is TRBV4-3, the J call TRBJ2-2; the D gene is possibly TRBD1 (6 bases). This CDR3 has 17 residues. Germline CDR1 is LGHNA and CDR2 is YSLEER. V shed 0 bases and J shed 2 bases, with 13 bases lying between them. Here the CDR3 DNA reads TGCGCCAGCAGCCAAGAACCGCAGGGGCCCAACACCGGGGAGCTGTTTTTT. This encodes CASSQEPQGPNTGELFF.